This note documents a single T cell receptor beta chain sequence. This clonotype came up many times. The clone's antigen remains unknown. Base qualities were left out, and no much larger clone turns up one base away. TCR beta CDR3 regions were amplified from RNA transcripts. A first-round RT-PCR of the TCR CDR3 used the HTBI primer set with the Qiagen OneStep RT-PCR kit. Libraries were constructed in a second round of multiplex PCR, after which size selection and purification were carried out. Libraries were sequenced paired-end with 100 bp reads on an Illumina HiSeq2000. The authors' analysis ran thus. SOAPnuke was used to process the raw data, throwing out any read that contained adapters or uncalled bases, had a mean Phred below 15, or lacked an exact constant-primer or identifier match. COPE v1.2.5 was used to merge high-quality paired reads, and clonotypes were defined as unique nucleotide sequences. MiTCR v1.1 was used to align clonotypes to the IMGT TRBV, TRBD and TRBJ reference segments. Analysis was restricted to V-J combinations with a frequency above 0.0001, which covered roughly 99% of repertoires. A TCS score was defined as the ratio of F50 (clonal expansion) to E x V (chaos), with BLOSUM62-based TCRdist applied between CDR3 peptides within each V-J. Welch's t-statistics and random forest reduced fewer than 600 V-J features to fewer than 15, which were used in a naive Bayes classifier (R e1071). The public reads were reanalyzed by TCRdb: fastp trimming at Q25, MiXCR alignment, in-frame beta chains only. Every CDR3 protein is listed once, alongside the most common genes and DNA of its rows. The V and J calls come from TCRdb's annotation, not from the publication. Here the sample has 300,000 to 350,000 distinct CDR3 sequences; approximately 18% occur a single time. The biggest ten clones account for approximately 49% of the sample.

The sample comes from a study of T cells in Graves' hyperthyroidism and ophthalmopathy (dated by TCRdb to between 2018 and 2021). Regarding the study in general: Peripheral blood samples were taken at the time of initial diagnosis, prior to any treatment. To identify TCR V-J signatures that set the groups apart, the researchers used a discovery cohort of about a hundred patients, made up of 40 to 45 with Graves' ophthalmopathy and around 58 with stable Graves' hyperthyroidism. An independent validation cohort of 18 to 20 hyperthyroidism patients and approximately 16 patients who later progressed to ophthalmopathy tested prospective prediction of ophthalmopathy. The approximately 90 discovery patients were divided at random into training and test sets in a 7:3 ratio. In several Graves' hyperthyroidism patients, the study also compared T-cell repertoires from thyroid tissue with T-cell repertoires from blood. After sampling, hyperthyroidism patients received methimazole starting at 30 mg daily, and ophthalmopathy patients received high-dose intravenous methylprednisolone. The paper describes TCR Vbeta CDR3 sequencing of 120 to 150 peripheral blood samples, made up of 43 ophthalmopathy patients, 70 to 80 hyperthyroidism patients and roughly 17 progressor patients. The study at large found these results: A model built on a 13 V-J signature distinguished ophthalmopathy from stable hyperthyroidism, reaching about 88% sensitivity and under 84% specificity in cross-validation and 80%/75% in testing. No statistical method was used to set the sample size in advance, and investigators knew the group allocation. In validation, the model predicted progression to ophthalmopathy a median of about 5.9 months before onset, with roughly 70% sensitivity and roughly 73% specificity. Blood samples also contained most of the expanded thyroid clonotypes (frequency above 0.001), which suggests that blood repertoires may reflect thyroid immune responses.

Including the terminal cysteine and phenylalanine, the CDR3 comprises 15 residues. The entry retains the CDR3 DNA only, 45 bases that are in frame from base 1. Per the germline V gene, MDHEN is the CDR1 and SYDVKM is the CDR2. Ends trimmed: V by 4 bases, J by 0 bases; bases unmatched to a gene: 3. Stable Graves' hyperthyroidism was defined as no progression to ophthalmopathy during 18 months of follow-up. Hyperthyroidism patients were aged 18 to 65 years and newly diagnosed, with disease duration of less than 2 months. The study excluded patients with uncontrolled infections, other autoimmune diseases, pregnancy or lactation. Diagnoses were established on the basis of clinical symptoms, serum thyroxine and TRAb, thyroid ultrasound, and orbital computed tomography. PBMCs were separated from 7.5 to 10 ml of fresh peripheral blood using Ficoll-Paque density gradient centrifugation. Total RNA was extracted with Trizol reagent, and quality was checked on an Agilent 2100 Bioanalyzer.

This chain is built from TRBV28 and TRBJ1-3; 7 nucleotides in the junction match TRBD1. Sequenced input: blood. The source of this sequence is a woman aged 50 to 60 with Graves' hyperthyroidism. The CDR3 protein is CASSSGTASGNTIYF. Here is the DNA: TGTGCCAGCAGTTCAGGGACAGCCTCTGGAAACACCATATATTTT.